This is a list of T cell receptor beta chains from one sample in a study of beta chain features in type 1 diabetes. Assay: immunoSEQ multiplex PCR; the TCRdb copy retains only in-frame clones and omits some. Of a few hundred thousand clones listed, roughly 11% were seen once; the top ten hold 1% to 1.5%. Sequenced: central memory CD4+ T cells from blood. These TCRs come from a man between 18 and 35 years old in good health. The CDR3 runs from the conserved cysteine through the conserved F or W. Each record gives: clone size, CDR3 length, D gene, V gene, CDR3 protein. The D gene is left open where the match is weak. The size of a clone is reported for some rows only, either as once, few or many, or as a class for expanded clones.

abundance: few; len: 14; d_gene: TRBD1; v_gene: TRBV4-3; CDR3aa: CASSPGTGLYGYTF
abundance: once; len: 13; d_gene: NA; v_gene: TRBV12-5; CDR3aa: CASGTPGNTEAFF
abundance: few; len: 15; d_gene: TRBD1; v_gene: TRBV4-3; CDR3aa: CASSPQGAIGNEQFF
abundance: NA; len: 14; d_gene: NA; v_gene: TRBV29-1; CDR3aa: CSVEVPTGGRVFNF
abundance: NA; len: 12; d_gene: NA; v_gene: TRBV29-1; CDR3aa: CSTFDGDIQAFF
abundance: NA; len: 18; d_gene: TRBD2; v_gene: TRBV5-1; CDR3aa: CASSQSLFRAGVGNEQFF
abundance: NA; len: 19; d_gene: TRBD1; v_gene: TRBV19; CDR3aa: CASSAYGTGTKRAKNIQYF
abundance: NA; len: 13; d_gene: NA; v_gene: TRBV9; CDR3aa: CASSGWTDQPQHF
abundance: few; len: 13; d_gene: NA; v_gene: TRBV7-9; CDR3aa: CASSLESYNEQFF
abundance: NA; len: 16; d_gene: TRBD2; v_gene: TRBV15; CDR3aa: CATTPGGGLFWGTQYF
abundance: few; len: 12; d_gene: NA; v_gene: TRBV15; CDR3aa: CATSRDYYEQYF
abundance: few; len: 12; d_gene: NA; v_gene: TRBV7-9; CDR3aa: CASSLSYNEQFF
abundance: few; len: 14; d_gene: NA; v_gene: TRBV6-5; CDR3aa: CASSRTATNEKLFF
abundance: NA; len: 13; d_gene: NA; v_gene: TRBV27; CDR3aa: CASSSQGTYEQYF
abundance: many; len: 14; d_gene: NA; v_gene: TRBV2; CDR3aa: CASSRVTSYNEQFF
abundance: few; len: 14; d_gene: TRBD2; v_gene: TRBV4-2; CDR3aa: CASSQGWREDEQFF
abundance: NA; len: 15; d_gene: TRBD2; v_gene: TRBV7-9; CDR3aa: CASSHPSGNDYEQYF
abundance: many; len: 13; d_gene: NA; v_gene: TRBV10-3; CDR3aa: CATATTNSYEQYF
abundance: NA; len: 17; d_gene: TRBD2; v_gene: TRBV7-8; CDR3aa: CASSLWPSGRAGDTQYF
abundance: NA; len: 15; d_gene: TRBD1; v_gene: TRBV10-3; CDR3aa: CAITSPGQGVYEQFF
abundance: NA; len: 17; d_gene: NA; v_gene: TRBV7-9; CDR3aa: CASSLEGLYMGNNEQFF
abundance: few; len: 14; d_gene: NA; v_gene: TRBV7-2; CDR3aa: CASSPGRDTETQYF
abundance: few; len: 14; d_gene: NA; v_gene: TRBV4-2; CDR3aa: CASSQQGSQETQYF
abundance: few; len: 17; d_gene: TRBD2; v_gene: TRBV4-1; CDR3aa: CASSQVSPLAGADTQYF
abundance: few; len: 19; d_gene: TRBD2; v_gene: TRBV19; CDR3aa: CASTGPGLAGESRYNEQFF
abundance: few; len: 18; d_gene: NA; v_gene: TRBV11-2; CDR3aa: CASASFLSFLSSGNTIYF
abundance: NA; len: 14; d_gene: TRBD2; v_gene: TRBV5-4; CDR3aa: CASSLAGGRAEQYF
abundance: NA; len: 13; d_gene: NA; v_gene: TRBV28; CDR3aa: CASSFSVGYEQYF
abundance: many; len: 13; d_gene: NA; v_gene: TRBV2; CDR3aa: CASQGRVKETQYF
abundance: NA; len: 13; d_gene: NA; v_gene: TRBV6-1; CDR3aa: CARDGGPRYEQYF
abundance: few; len: 16; d_gene: TRBD2; v_gene: TRBV7-2; CDR3aa: CASSETSRRSTGELFF
abundance: few; len: 14; d_gene: NA; v_gene: TRBV15; CDR3aa: CATSRVRTNYGYTF
abundance: many; len: 11; d_gene: NA; v_gene: TRBV28; CDR3aa: CASSSPRGYTF
abundance: NA; len: 14; d_gene: NA; v_gene: TRBV18; CDR3aa: CASSARPWRDTQYF